These T cell receptor beta chains were read from a single sample in a study of molecular identifiers for immune sequencing clone quantification. TCRdb itself ran the PCR reads through MiXCR, one entry per CDR3 protein. This repertoire shows tens of thousands of distinct CDR3 sequences, under 20% found once; its top ten account for 6.5% to 9%. The sequenced material came from naive CD8+ T cells from blood, with Jurkat cell RNA spiked in. Receptor source: a human donor in good health. Some libraries in this study had Jurkat cell RNA spiked in. Each CDR3 is given with its conserved first and last residue. D genes are given only for firm matches. Size values are once, few and many counts, or a class for expanded clones, and some rows have none.

abundance	v_gene	d_gene	j_gene	CDR3aa	CDR3nt
many	TRBV7-8	TRBD1	TRBJ2-1	CASSFLRQGLGNEQFF	TGTGCCAGCAGCTTTCTACGACAGGGGTTGGGGAATGAGCAGTTCTTC
many	TRBV9	TRBD2	TRBJ2-5	CASSSGTSGYQETQYF	TGTGCCAGCAGCTCCGGGACTAGCGGGTACCAAGAGACCCAGTACTTC
-	TRBV7-6	-	TRBJ2-3	CASSFNSNTDTQYF	TGTGCCAGCAGCTTCAATAGCAACACAGATACGCAGTATTTT
once	TRBV6-2/TRBV6-3	-	TRBJ2-2	CASINKRLPGKLFF	TGTGCCAGCATTAATAAACGACTGCCCGGGAAGCTGTTTTTT
-	TRBV4-3	-	TRBJ2-1	CASSRTSSYNEQFF	TGCGCCAGCAGCCGGACGAGCTCCTACAATGAGCAGTTCTTC
many	TRBV4-3	-	TRBJ1-4	CASSQDWGRTNEKLFF	TGCGCCAGCAGCCAAGATTGGGGACGGACGAATGAAAAACTGTTTTTT
many	TRBV15	-	TRBJ2-4	CATSRAGLDKNIQYF	TGTGCCACCAGCAGAGCGGGGTTAGACAAAAACATTCAGTACTTC
-	TRBV4-3	-	TRBJ1-1	CASSQDNSNTEAFF	TGCGCCAGCAGCCAAGATAATAGTAACACTGAAGCTTTCTTT
many	TRBV5-5	-	TRBJ1-1	CASSLDEGVAEAFF	TGTGCCAGCAGCTTGGATGAGGGCGTGGCTGAAGCTTTCTTT
-	TRBV10-3	-	TRBJ2-2	CAISEPTENTGELFF	TGTGCCATCAGTGAGCCGACAGAGAACACCGGGGAGCTGTTTTTT
many	TRBV4-1	TRBD1	TRBJ2-7	CASSPTGGGFYEQYF	TGCGCCAGCAGCCCGACAGGGGGTGGTTTCTACGAGCAGTACTTC
many	TRBV28	-	TRBJ2-4	CASSEDPWNIQYF	TGTGCCAGCAGCGAAGACCCCTGGAACATTCAGTACTTC
few	TRBV27	-	TRBJ2-5	CASSKTGNVGIRETQYF	TGTGCCAGCAGTAAAACAGGGAACGTGGGCATACGGGAGACCCAGTACTTC
-	TRBV7-2	TRBD1	TRBJ2-1	CASSLSWTGPFF	TGTGCCAGCAGCTTATCGTGGACAGGGCCGTTCTTC
many	TRBV6-2/TRBV6-3	-	TRBJ2-7	CASSYNIASEQYF	TGTGCCAGCAGTTACAATATCGCGAGCGAGCAGTACTTC
many	TRBV12-3/TRBV12-4	TRBD2	TRBJ2-1	CASSPGGAEQFF	TGTGCCAGCAGTCCGGGGGGAGCTGAGCAGTTCTTC
many	TRBV28	-	TRBJ1-2	CASSFREHSIYGYTF	TGTGCCAGCAGTTTCAGGGAACACTCTATCTATGGCTACACCTTC
-	TRBV19	TRBD2	TRBJ2-1	CASSMSAGVNEQFF	TGTGCCAGTAGTATGTCGGCGGGAGTTAACGAGCAGTTCTTC
many	TRBV5-1	-	TRBJ2-7	CASSFGTHYEQYF	TGCGCCAGCAGCTTCGGGACGCACTACGAGCAGTACTTC
many	TRBV7-2	TRBD2	TRBJ2-7	CASSPSAGGDEQYF	TGTGCCAGCAGCCCCTCAGCGGGAGGGGACGAGCAGTACTTC
many	TRBV6-5	-	TRBJ2-7	CASSYSGSSYEQYF	TGTGCCAGCAGTTACTCGGGGAGCTCCTACGAGCAGTACTTC
few	TRBV11-3	-	TRBJ2-7	CASSFPRVRGEQYF	TGTGCCAGCAGCTTCCCCCGGGTCCGGGGAGAGCAGTACTTC
many	TRBV12-3/TRBV12-4	-	TRBJ2-7	CASSLNFFGEQYF	TGTGCCAGCAGTTTAAATTTTTTTGGGGAGCAGTACTTC
-	TRBV14	-	TRBJ2-7	CASGRSSSYEQYF	TGTGCCAGCGGAAGGTCTAGCTCCTACGAGCAGTACTTC
-	TRBV11-1	-	TRBJ2-7	CASSWRAVGVEQYF	TGTGCCAGCAGCTGGAGAGCGGTAGGAGTCGAGCAGTACTTC
many	TRBV6-6	-	TRBJ2-7	CASSPTGEQYF	TGTGCCAGCTCCCCAACGGGGGAGCAGTACTTC
many	TRBV7-9	-	TRBJ2-1	CASSSLMGTRNEQFF	TGTGCCAGCAGCTCGCTTATGGGGACCCGTAATGAGCAGTTCTTC
many	TRBV28	-	TRBJ2-4	CASRTGDTIYIQYF	TGTGCCAGCAGGACCGGGGACACTATCTACATTCAGTACTTC
many	TRBV5-1	-	TRBJ2-1	CASSGSGNEQFF	TGCGCCAGCAGCGGATCCGGCAATGAGCAGTTCTTC
few	TRBV6-4	-	TRBJ2-2	CASSDGGHTRELFF	TGTGCCAGCAGTGACGGGGGGCACACCAGGGAGCTGTTTTTT
-	TRBV7-2	TRBD2	TRBJ2-3	CASSLFGLAGPSTDTQYF	TGTGCCAGCAGCTTATTCGGGCTAGCGGGACCTAGCACAGATACGCAGTATTTT
-	TRBV6-5	-	TRBJ2-7	CASGSFTYGQYF	TGTGCCAGCGGGAGTTTCACCTACGGGCAGTACTTC
many	TRBV9	TRBD2	TRBJ2-2	CASSAFQRDGYTGELFF	TGTGCCAGCAGCGCGTTTCAGCGGGATGGGTACACCGGGGAGCTGTTTTTT
many	TRBV3-1	-	TRBJ2-7	CASSHTVSAYEQYF	TGTGCCAGCAGCCACACGGTATCGGCCTACGAGCAGTACTTC
many	TRBV25-1	-	TRBJ1-5	CATSGGDSNQPQHF	TGTGCCACGTCGGGGGGTGATAGCAATCAGCCCCAGCATTTT
-	TRBV9	TRBD2	TRBJ2-7	CASSLSSGTLEEQYF	TGTGCCAGCAGCCTTTCTAGCGGGACTCTGGAAGAGCAGTACTTC
many	TRBV12-3/TRBV12-4	-	TRBJ2-7	CASSWELSSYEQYF	TGTGCCAGCAGTTGGGAGCTGAGCTCCTACGAGCAGTACTTC
many	TRBV27	-	TRBJ2-7	CASSKTSKAYEQYF	TGTGCCAGCAGTAAGACTAGTAAAGCCTACGAGCAGTACTTC
many	TRBV12-3/TRBV12-4	-	TRBJ2-7	CASSGASYEQYF	TGTGCCAGCAGTGGGGCCTCCTACGAGCAGTACTTC
many	TRBV7-3	TRBD1	TRBJ2-1	CASRLGTGIYNEQFF	TGTGCCAGCAGATTGGGGACAGGGATTTACAATGAGCAGTTCTTC
few	TRBV7-2	TRBD1	TRBJ2-7	CASSIGPGQGYEQYF	TGTGCCAGCAGCATAGGACCGGGACAGGGCTACGAGCAGTACTTC
-	TRBV19	TRBD1	TRBJ2-2	CASRGQVLTGELFF	TGTGCCAGTAGAGGACAGGTGCTCACCGGGGAGCTGTTTTTT
many	TRBV7-9	-	TRBJ2-4	CASSGLGGNIQYF	TGTGCCAGCAGCGGATTAGGGGGAAACATTCAGTACTTC
many	TRBV4-3	-	TRBJ2-7	CASSQDRHRDYEQYF	TGCGCCAGCAGCCAAGATAGGCACAGGGACTACGAGCAGTACTTC
many	TRBV7-6	-	TRBJ1-4	CASSMVWGTNEKLFF	TGTGCCAGCAGCATGGTGTGGGGGACTAATGAAAAACTGTTTTTT
many	TRBV5-6	TRBD2	TRBJ2-7	CASSSGGLYEQYF	TGTGCCAGCAGCTCGGGGGGACTATACGAGCAGTACTTC
many	TRBV7-9	TRBD1	TRBJ1-1	CASTGTGPEAFF	TGTGCCAGCACGGGGACAGGGCCGGAAGCTTTCTTT
many	TRBV4-3	-	TRBJ1-2	CASSQDYPGAYGYTF	TGCGCCAGCAGCCAAGATTATCCAGGGGCCTATGGCTACACCTTC